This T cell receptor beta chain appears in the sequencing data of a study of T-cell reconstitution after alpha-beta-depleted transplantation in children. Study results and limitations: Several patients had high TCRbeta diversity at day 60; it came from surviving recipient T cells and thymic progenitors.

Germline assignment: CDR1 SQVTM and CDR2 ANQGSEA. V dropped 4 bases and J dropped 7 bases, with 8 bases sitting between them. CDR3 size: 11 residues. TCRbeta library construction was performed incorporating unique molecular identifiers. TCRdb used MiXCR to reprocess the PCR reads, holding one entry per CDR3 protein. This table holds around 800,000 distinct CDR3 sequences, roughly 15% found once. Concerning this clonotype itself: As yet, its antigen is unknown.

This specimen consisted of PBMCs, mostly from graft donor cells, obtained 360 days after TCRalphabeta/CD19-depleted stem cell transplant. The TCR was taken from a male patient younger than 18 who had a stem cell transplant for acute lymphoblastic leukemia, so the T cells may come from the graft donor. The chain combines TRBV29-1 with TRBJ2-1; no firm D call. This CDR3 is CSVAVENEQFF. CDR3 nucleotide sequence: TGCAGCGTTGCTGTTGAAAATGAGCAGTTCTTC.